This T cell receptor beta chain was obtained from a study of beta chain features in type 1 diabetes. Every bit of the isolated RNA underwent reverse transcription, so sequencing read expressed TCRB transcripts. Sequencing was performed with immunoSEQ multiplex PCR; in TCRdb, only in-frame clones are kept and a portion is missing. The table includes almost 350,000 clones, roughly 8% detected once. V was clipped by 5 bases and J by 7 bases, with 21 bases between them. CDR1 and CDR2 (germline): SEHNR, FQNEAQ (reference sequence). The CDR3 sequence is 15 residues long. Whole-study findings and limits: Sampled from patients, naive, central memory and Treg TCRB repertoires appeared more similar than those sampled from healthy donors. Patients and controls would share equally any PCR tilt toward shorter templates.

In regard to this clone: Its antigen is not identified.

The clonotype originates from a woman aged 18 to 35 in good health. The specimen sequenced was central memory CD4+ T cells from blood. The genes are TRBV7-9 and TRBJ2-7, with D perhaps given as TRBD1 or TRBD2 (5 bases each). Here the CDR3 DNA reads TGTGCCAGCAGCCGAGCCGGGGCCTCATCTATAGAGCAGTACTTC. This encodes CASSRAGASSIEQYF.